Below, 3 T cell receptor beta chains from the same sample are listed, as sequenced in a study of beta chain features in type 1 diabetes. All of the isolated RNA was reverse transcribed, so expressed TCRB transcripts were sequenced. Here immunoSEQ multiplex PCR was the method, and the copy in TCRdb shows in-frame clones only, minus some. The table includes about 220,000 clones, 11% detected once. The source material was central memory CD4+ T cells from blood. The receptors here all came from a man younger than 35 in good health.

This clone was picked up many times. This chain joins TRBV7-9 and TRBJ1-2, with 8 bases identical to TRBD1. Germline CDR1 SEHNR, CDR2 FQNEAQ (reference sequence). The CDR3 is 14 residues long. Trimming took 5 bases from V and 8 from J; bases not matched to a gene: 10. CDR3 nucleotides: TGTGCCAGCAGCGCCCCGGGACAGGATCGAGGCTACACCTTC. Translated: CASSAPGQDRGYTF. The full variable domain, completed using reference TRBV7-9 and TRBJ1-2, is DTGVSQNPRHKITKRGQNVTFRCDPISEHNRLYWYRQTLGQGPEFLTYFQNEAQLEKSRLLSDRFSAERPKGSFSTLEIQRTEQGDSAMYLCASSAPGQDRGYTFGSGTRLTVV.

The chain uses TRBV18 and TRBJ2-1; no reliable D call. The CDR3 has 16 amino acids. Trimming stripped 3 bases from V and 4 bases from J, with 16 bases between. Per the germline V gene, CDR1 is KGHSH and CDR2 is LQKENI. The CDR3 DNA reads as TGTGCCAGCTCACCGAGTCCCCTAGAACTATACAATGAGCAGTTCTTC. Protein product: CASSPSPLELYNEQFF.

This clone was seen at least ten times. The chain recombines TRBV30 with TRBJ2-6; D unresolved. CDR1 is GTSNPN, CDR2 SVGIG, per germline (reference sequence). This CDR3 contains 13 residues. V gave up 3 bases and J gave up 6 bases, with 9 bases separating them. CDR3 protein: CAWSEPPANVLTF. The DNA of the CDR3 is TGTGCCTGGAGCGAACCGCCGGCCAACGTCCTGACTTTC.